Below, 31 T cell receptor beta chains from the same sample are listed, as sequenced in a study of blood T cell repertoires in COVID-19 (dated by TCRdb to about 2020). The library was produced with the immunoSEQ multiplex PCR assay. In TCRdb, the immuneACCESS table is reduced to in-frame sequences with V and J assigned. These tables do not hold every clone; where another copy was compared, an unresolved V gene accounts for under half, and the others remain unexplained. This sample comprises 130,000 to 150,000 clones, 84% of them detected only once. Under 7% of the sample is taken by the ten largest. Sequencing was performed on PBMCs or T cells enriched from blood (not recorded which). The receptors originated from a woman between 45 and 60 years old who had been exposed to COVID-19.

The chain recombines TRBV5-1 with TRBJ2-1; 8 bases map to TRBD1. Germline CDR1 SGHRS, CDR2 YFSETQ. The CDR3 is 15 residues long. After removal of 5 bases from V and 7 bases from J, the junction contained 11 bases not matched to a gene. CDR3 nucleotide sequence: TGCGCCAGCAGGCCGACAGGGGAAGGAGGGAATGAGCAGTTCTTC. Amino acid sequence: CASRPTGEGGNEQFF.

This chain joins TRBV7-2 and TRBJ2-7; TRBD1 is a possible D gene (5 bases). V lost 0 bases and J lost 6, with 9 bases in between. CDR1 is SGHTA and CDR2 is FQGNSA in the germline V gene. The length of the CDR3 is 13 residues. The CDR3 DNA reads TGTGCCAGCAGCTTAGCGGGGCCTACCGAGCAGTACTTC. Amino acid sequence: CASSLAGPTEQYF.

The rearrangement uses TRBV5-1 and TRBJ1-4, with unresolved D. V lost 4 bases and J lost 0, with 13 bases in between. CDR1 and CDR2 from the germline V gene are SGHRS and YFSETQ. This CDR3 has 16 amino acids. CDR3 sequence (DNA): TGCGCCAGCAGCGGATCCTACAGTGCAACTAATGAAAAACTGTTTTTT. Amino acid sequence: CASSGSYSATNEKLFF.

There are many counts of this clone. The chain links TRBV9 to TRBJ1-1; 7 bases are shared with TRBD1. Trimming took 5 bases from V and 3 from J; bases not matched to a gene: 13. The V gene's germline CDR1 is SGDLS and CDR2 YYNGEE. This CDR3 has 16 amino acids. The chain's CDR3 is CASRGITGARDTEAFF. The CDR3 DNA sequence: TGTGCCAGCAGAGGAATTACAGGGGCCCGGGACACTGAAGCTTTCTTT.

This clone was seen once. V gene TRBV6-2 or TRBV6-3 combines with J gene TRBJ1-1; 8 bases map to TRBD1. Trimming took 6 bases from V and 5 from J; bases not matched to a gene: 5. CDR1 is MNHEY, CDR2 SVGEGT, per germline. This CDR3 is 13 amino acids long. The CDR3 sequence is CASSGTGRTEAFF. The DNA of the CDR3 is TGTGCCAGCAGCGGGACAGGTCGGACTGAAGCTTTCTTT.

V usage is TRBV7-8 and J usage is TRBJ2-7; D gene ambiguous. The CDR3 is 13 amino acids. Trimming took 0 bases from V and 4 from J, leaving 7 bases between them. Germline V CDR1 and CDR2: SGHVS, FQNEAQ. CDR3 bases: TGTGCCAGCAGCTTAGCTCATCAGTACGAGCAGTACTTC. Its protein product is CASSLAHQYEQYF.

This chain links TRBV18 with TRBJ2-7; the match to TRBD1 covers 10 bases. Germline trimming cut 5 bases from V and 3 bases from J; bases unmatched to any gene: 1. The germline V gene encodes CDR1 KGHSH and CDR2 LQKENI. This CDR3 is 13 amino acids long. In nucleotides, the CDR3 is TGTGCCAGCTCAAGGACAGGGGGCTACGAGCAGTACTTC. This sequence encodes CASSRTGGYEQYF.

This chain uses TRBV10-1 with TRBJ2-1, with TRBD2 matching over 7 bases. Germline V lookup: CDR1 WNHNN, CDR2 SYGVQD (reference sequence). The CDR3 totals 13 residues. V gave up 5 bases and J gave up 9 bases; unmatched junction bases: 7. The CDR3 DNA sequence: TGCGCCAGCAGTCCGGGCGGCGGGAGTGAGCAGTTCTTC. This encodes CASSPGGGSEQFF.

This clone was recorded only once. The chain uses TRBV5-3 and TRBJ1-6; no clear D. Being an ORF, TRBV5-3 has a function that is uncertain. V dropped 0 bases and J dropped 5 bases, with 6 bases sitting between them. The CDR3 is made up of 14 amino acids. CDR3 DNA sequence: TGTGCCAGAAGCTTGGGCGGGGATAATTCACCCCTCCACTTT. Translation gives CARSLGGDNSPLHF.

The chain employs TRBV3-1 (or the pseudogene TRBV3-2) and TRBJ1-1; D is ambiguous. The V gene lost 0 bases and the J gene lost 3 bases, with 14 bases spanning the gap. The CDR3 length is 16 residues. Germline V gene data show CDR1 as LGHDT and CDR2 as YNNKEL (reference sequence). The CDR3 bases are TGTGCCAGCAGCCAAGACGGTGCGGGGTTAGACACTGAAGCTTTCTTT. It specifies CASSQDGAGLDTEAFF.

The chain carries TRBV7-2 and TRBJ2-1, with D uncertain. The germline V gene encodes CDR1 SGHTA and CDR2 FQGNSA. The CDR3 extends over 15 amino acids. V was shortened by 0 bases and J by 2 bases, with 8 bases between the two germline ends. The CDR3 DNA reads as TGTGCCAGCAGCTTAGCGGCAAGTGCCTACAATGAGCAGTTCTTC. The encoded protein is CASSLAASAYNEQFF.

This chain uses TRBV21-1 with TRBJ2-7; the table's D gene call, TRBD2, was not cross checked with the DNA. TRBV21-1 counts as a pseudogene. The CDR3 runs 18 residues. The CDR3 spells CASSRGSFGAGVTYEQYF. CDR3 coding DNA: TGTGCCAGCAGCAGGGGATCCTTCGGGGCGGGAGTGACCTACGAGCAGTACTTC.

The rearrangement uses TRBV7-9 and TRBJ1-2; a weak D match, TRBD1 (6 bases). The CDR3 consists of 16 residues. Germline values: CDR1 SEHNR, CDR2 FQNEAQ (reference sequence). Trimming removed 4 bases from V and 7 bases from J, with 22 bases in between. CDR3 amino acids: CASSYGGQRLLSGYTF. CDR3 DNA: TGTGCCAGCAGCTATGGGGGACAACGCCTCTTAAGTGGCTACACCTTC.

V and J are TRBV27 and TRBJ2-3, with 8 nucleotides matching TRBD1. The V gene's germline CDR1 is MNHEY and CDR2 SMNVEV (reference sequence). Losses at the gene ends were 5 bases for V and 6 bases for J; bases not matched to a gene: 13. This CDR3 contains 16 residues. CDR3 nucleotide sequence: TGTGCCAGCAGTGTAAAAGGACAGGGTATACTCGATACGCAGTATTTT. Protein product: CASSVKGQGILDTQYF.

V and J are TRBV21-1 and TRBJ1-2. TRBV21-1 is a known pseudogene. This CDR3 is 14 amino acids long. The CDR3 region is CASSPSGRPYGYTF. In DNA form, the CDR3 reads TGTGCCAGCAGCCCCAGTGGGAGGCCTTATGGCTACACCTTC.

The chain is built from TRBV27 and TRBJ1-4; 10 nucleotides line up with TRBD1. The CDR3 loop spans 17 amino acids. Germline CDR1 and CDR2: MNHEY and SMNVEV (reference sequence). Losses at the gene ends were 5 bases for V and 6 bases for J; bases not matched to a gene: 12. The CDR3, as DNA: TGTGCCAGCAGTCGCCATGGGACAGGGGTTGAGGATGAAAAACTGTTTTTT. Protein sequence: CASSRHGTGVEDEKLFF.

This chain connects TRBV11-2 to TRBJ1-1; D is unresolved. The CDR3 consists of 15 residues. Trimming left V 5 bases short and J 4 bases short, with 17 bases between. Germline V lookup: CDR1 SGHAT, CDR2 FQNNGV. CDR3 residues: CASSLPVGGPTEAFF. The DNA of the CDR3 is TGTGCCAGCAGCCTACCAGTGGGAGGGCCCACTGAAGCTTTCTTT.

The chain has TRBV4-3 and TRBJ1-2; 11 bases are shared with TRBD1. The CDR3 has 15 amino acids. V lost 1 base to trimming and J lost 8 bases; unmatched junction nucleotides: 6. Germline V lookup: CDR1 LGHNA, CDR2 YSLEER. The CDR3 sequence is CASSQVRGQGDGYTF. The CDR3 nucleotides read TGCGCCAGCAGCCAAGTCAGGGGACAGGGGGACGGCTACACCTTC.

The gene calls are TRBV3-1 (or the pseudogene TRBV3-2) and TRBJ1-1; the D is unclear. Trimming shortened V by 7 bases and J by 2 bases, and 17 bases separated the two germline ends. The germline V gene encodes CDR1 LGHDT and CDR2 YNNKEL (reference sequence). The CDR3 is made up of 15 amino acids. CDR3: CASNTPRRGNTEAFF. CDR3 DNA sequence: TGTGCCAGCAACACACCCCGGCGGGGTAACACTGAAGCTTTCTTT.

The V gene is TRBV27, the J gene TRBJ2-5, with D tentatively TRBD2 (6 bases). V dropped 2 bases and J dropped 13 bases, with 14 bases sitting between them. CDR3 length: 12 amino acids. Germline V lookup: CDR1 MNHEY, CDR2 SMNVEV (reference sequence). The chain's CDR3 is CASSLGGRGWYF. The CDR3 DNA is TGTGCCAGCAGTTTAGGAGGGCGCGGGTGGTACTTC.

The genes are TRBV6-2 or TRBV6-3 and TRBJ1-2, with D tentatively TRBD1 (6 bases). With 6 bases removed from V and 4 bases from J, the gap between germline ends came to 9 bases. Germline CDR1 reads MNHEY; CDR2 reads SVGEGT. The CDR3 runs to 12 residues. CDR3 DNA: TGTGCCAGCAGCCCGACAGGCTATGGCTACACCTTC. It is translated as CASSPTGYGYTF.

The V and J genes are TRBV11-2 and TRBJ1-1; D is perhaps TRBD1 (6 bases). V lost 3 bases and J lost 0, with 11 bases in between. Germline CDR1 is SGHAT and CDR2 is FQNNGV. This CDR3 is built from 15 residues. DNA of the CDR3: TGTGCCAGCAGCTTCCCGGGACACCTGAACACTGAAGCTTTCTTT. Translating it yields CASSFPGHLNTEAFF.

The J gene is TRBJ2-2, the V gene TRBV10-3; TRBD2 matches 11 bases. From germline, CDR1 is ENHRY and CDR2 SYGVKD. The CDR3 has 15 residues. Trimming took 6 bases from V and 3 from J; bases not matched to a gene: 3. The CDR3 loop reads CAIRGTSGDTGELFF. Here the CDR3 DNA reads TGTGCCATCAGGGGGACTAGCGGCGACACCGGGGAGCTGTTTTTT.

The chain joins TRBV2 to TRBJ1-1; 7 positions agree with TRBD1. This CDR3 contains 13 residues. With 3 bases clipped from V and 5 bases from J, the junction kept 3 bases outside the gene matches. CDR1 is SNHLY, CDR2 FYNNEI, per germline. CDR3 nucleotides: TGTGCCAGCAGTGAGCCCAGGGGGACTGAAGCTTTCTTT. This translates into CASSEPRGTEAFF.

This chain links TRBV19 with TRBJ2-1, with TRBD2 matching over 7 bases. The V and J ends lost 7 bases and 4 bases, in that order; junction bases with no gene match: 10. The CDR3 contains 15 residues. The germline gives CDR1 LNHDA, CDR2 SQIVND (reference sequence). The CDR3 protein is CASTASGVPYNEQFF. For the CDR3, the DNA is TGTGCCAGTACCGCGAGCGGGGTCCCGTACAATGAGCAGTTCTTC.

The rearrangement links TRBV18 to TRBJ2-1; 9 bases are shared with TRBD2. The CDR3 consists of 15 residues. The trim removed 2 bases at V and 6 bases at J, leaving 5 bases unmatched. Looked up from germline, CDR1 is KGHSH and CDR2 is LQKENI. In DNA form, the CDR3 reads TGTGCCAGCTCACCAGGGCTAGCGGGGTTCAATGAGCAGTTCTTC. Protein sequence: CASSPGLAGFNEQFF.

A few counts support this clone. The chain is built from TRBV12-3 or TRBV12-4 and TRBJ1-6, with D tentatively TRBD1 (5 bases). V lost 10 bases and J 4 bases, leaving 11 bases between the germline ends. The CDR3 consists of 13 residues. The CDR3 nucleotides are TGTGCCACCCGCCGGGGGTATAATTCACCCCTCCACTTT. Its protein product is CATRRGYNSPLHF.

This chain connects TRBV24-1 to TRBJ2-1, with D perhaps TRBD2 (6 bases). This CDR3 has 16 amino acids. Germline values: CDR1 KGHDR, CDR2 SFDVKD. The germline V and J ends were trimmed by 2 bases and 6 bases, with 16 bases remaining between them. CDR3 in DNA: TGTGCCACCAGTGATTCGGGTGCGGGAATTATCAATGAGCAGTTCTTC. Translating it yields CATSDSGAGIINEQFF.

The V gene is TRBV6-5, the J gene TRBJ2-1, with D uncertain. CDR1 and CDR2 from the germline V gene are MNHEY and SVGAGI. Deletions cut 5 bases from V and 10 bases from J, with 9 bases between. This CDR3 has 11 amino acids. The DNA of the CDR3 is TGTGCCAGCAGTCGCGCCGGGGAGCAGTTCTTC. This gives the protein CASSRAGEQFF.

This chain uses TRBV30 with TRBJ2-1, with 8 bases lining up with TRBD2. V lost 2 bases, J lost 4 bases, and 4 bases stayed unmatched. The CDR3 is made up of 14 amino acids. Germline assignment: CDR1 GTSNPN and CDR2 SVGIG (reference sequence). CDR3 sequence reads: CAWSPTSDYNEQFF. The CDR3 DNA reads TGTGCCTGGAGTCCGACTAGCGATTACAATGAGCAGTTCTTC.

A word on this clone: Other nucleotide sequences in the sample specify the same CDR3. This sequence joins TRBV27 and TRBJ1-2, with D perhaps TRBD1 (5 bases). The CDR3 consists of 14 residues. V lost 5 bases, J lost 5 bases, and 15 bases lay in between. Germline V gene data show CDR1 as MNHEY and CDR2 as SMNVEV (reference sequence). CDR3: CASSPAGEGYGYTF. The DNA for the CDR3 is TGTGCCAGCAGTCCCGCTGGGGAGGGGTATGGCTACACCTTC.